The source of this T cell receptor beta chain is a study of regulatory T cells in long-lasting Graves disease. As to time point: newly diagnosed GD, antithyroid drugs for less than 3 months. Following extraction of RNA from PBMCs, that RNA was used to make the TCR library. V dropped 0 bases and J dropped 4 bases, with 22 bases sitting between them. The germline V gene has CDR1 SGHAT and CDR2 FQNNGV. The CDR3 totals 19 residues. Construction of TCR beta libraries relied on iRepertoire HTBI primers and on Arm-PCR targeting CDR3 regions. From the multiplex PCR reads, TCRdb called clonotypes with MiXCR, one entry per CDR3 protein. The table has 550,000 to 700,000 distinct CDR3 sequences, around 16% seen once. This clonotype appeared many times. These sequences were also reported in another study, on T cells in Graves' hyperthyroidism and ophthalmopathy.

This chain connects TRBV11-2 to TRBJ2-1, with D possibly called TRBD1 or TRBD2 (5 bases each). The sequences come from peripheral blood mononuclear cells (PBMCs), collected at new diagnosis, from a patient treated with antithyroid drugs. This sequence was found in a man aged 18 to 30 with Graves disease. Written as DNA, the CDR3 is TGTGCCAGCAGCTTAGATCCGGGATCTAGTGGGGGATATTACAATGAGCAGTTCTTC. This gives the protein CASSLDPGSSGGYYNEQFF.